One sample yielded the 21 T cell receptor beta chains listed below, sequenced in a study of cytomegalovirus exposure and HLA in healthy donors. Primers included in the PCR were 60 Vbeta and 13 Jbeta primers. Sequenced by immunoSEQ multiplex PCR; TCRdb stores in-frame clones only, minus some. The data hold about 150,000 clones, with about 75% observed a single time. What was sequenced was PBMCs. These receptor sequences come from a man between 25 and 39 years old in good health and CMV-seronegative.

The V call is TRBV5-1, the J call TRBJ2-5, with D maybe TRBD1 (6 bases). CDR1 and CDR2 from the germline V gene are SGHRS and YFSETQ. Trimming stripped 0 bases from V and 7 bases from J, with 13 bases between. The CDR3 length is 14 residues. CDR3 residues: CASSLDGKGGTQYF. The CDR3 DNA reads TGCGCCAGCAGCTTGGATGGTAAAGGGGGGACCCAGTACTTC.

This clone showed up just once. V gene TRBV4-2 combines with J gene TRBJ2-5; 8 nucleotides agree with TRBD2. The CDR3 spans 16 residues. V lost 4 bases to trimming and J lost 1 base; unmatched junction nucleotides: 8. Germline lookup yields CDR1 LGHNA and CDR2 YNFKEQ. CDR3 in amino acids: CASSPLIAGFQETQYF. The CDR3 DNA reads TGTGCCAGCAGCCCCTTAATAGCGGGGTTCCAAGAGACCCAGTACTTC.

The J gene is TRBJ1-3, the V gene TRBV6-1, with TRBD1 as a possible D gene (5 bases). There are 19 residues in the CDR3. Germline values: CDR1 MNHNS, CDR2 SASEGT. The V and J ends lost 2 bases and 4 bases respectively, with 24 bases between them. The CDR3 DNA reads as TGTGCCAGCAGTGAATTAGACCCGCGTCAGGGCTCGTGGGGAAACACCATATATTTT. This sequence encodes CASSELDPRQGSWGNTIYF.

The CDR3 reads CASSLDLARSIGEQFF. The CDR3 bases are TGTGCCAGCAGCTTAGACCTAGCGAGGAGCATAGGCGAGCAGTTCTTC. The chain carries TRBV7-2 and TRBJ2-1, with TRBD2 as a possible D gene (6 bases). The CDR3 is 16 amino acids. The germline gives CDR1 SGHTA, CDR2 FQGNSA. Deletions cut 1 base from V and 10 bases from J, with 20 bases between.

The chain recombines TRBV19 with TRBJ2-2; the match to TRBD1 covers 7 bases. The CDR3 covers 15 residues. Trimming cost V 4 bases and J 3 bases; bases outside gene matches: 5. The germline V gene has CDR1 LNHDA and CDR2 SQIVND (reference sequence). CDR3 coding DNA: TGTGCCAGTAGTACCGGGACAGAGTACACCGGGGAGCTGTTTTTT. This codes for CASSTGTEYTGELFF.

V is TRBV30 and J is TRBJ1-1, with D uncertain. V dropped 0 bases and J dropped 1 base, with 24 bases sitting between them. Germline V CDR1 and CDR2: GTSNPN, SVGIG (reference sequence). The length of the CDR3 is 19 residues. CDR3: CAWSVEDWVREDGNTEAFF. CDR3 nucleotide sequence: TGTGCCTGGAGTGTAGAAGATTGGGTGAGGGAAGACGGGAACACTGAAGCTTTCTTT.

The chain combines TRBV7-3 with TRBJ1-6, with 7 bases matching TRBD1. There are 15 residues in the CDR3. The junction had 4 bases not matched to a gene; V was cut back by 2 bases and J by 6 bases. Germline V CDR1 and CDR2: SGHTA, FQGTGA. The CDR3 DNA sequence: TGTGCCAGCAGCTTACTGGGACAGAGTAATTCACCCCTCCACTTT. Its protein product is CASSLLGQSNSPLHF.

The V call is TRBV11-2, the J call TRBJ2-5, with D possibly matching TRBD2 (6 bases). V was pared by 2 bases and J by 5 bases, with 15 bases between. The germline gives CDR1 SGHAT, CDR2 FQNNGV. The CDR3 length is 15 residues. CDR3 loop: CASSLLEAGLETQYF. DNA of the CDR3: TGTGCCAGCAGCTTATTAGAGGCGGGGTTGGAGACCCAGTACTTC.

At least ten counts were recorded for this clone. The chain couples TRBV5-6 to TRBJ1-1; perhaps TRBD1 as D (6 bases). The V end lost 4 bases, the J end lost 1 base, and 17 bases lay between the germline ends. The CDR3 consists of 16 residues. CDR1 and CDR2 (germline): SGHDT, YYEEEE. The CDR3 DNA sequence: TGTGCCAGCAGCACACCCCTGGGGGGGGCGAACACTGAAGCTTTCTTT. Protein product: CASSTPLGGANTEAFF. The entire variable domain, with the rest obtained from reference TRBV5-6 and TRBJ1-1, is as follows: DAGVTQSPTHLIKTRGQQVTLRCSPKSGHDTVSWYQQALGQGPQFIFQYYEEEERQRGNFPDRFSGHQFPNYSSELNVNALLLGDSALYLCASSTPLGGANTEAFFGQGTRLTVV.

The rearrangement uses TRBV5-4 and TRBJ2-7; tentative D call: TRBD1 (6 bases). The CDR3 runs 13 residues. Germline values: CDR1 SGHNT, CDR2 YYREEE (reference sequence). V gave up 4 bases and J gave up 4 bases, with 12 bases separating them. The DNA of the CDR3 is TGTGCCAGCAGCACCGGACAGAGTTACGAGCAGTACTTC. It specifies CASSTGQSYEQYF.

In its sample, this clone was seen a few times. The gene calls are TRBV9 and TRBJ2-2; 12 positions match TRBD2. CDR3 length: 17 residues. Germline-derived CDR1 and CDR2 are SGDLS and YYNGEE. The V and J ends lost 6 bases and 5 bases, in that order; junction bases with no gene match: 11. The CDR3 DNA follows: TGTGCCAGCACCCGAACGGCGACTAGCGGGAGAACCGGGGAGCTGTTTTTT. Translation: CASTRTATSGRTGELFF.

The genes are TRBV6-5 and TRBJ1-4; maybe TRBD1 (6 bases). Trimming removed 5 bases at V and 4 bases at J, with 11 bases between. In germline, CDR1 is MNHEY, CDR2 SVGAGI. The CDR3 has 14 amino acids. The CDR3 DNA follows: TGTGCCAGCAGTCCTGGACAGCATAATGAAAAACTGTTTTTT. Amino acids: CASSPGQHNEKLFF.

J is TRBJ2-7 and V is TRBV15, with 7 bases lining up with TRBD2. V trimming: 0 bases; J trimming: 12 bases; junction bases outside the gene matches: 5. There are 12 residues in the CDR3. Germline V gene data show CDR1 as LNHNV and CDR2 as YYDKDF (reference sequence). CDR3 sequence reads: CATSRDRGEPYF. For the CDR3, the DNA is TGTGCCACCAGCAGAGATCGGGGGGAACCGTACTTC.

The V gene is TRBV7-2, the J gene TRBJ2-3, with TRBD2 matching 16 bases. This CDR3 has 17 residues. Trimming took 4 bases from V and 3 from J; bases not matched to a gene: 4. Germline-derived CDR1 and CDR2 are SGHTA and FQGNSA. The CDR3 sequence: CASSSGTSGRATDTQYF. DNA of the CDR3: TGTGCCAGCAGCTCCGGGACTAGCGGGAGGGCTACAGATACGCAGTATTTT.

The CDR3 nucleotides are TGTGCCAGCAGTGAAAACTTGAGTTCACCCCTCCACTTT. This translates into CASSENLSSPLHF. The V call is TRBV2, the J call TRBJ1-6, with D unclear. This CDR3 region has 13 residues. The germline V gene has CDR1 SNHLY and CDR2 FYNNEI. Trimming cost V 2 bases and J 9 bases, with 8 bases left between them. Drawing the rest from reference TRBV2 and TRBJ1-6, the complete variable domain is EPEVTQTPSHQVTQMGQEVILRCVPISNHLYFYWYRQILGQKVEFLVSFYNNEISEKSEIFDDQFSVERPDGSNFTLKIRSTKLEDSAMYFCASSENLSSPLHFGNGTRLTVT.

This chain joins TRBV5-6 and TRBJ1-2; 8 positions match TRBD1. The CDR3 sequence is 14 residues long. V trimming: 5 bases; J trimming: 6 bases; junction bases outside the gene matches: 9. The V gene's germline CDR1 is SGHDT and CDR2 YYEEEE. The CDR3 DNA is TGTGCCAGCAGACAGGGGGGGGCGAATGATGGCTACACCTTC. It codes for CASRQGGANDGYTF.

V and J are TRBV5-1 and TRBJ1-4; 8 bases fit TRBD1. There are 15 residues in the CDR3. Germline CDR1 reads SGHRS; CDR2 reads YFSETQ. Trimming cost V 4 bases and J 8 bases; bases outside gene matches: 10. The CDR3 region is CASSGQGSPGEKLFF. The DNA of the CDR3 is TGCGCCAGCAGCGGACAGGGCAGCCCAGGAGAAAAACTGTTTTTT.

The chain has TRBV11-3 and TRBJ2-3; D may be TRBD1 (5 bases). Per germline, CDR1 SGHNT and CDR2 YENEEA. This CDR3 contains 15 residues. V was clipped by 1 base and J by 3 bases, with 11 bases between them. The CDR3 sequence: CASSLGVQVTDTQYF. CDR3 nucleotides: TGTGCCAGCAGCTTAGGGGTACAGGTAACAGATACGCAGTATTTT. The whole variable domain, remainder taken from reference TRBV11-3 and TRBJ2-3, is EAGVVQSPRYKIIEKKQPVAFWCNPISGHNTLYWYLQNLGQGPELLIRYENEEAVDDSQLPKDRFSAERLKGVDSTLKIQPAELGDSAVYLCASSLGVQVTDTQYFGPGTRLTVL.

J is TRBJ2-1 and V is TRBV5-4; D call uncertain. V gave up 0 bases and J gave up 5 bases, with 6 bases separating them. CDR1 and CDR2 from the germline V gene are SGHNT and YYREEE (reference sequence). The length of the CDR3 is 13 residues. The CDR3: CASSLDPDNEQFF. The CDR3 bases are TGTGCCAGCAGCTTGGACCCGGACAATGAGCAGTTCTTC.

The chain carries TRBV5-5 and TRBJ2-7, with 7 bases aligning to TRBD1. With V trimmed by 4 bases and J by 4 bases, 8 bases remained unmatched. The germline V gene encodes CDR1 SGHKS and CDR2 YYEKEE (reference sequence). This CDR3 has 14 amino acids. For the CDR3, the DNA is TGTGCCAGCAGCCCCTGGGACAGTCTTTACGAGCAGTACTTC. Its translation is CASSPWDSLYEQYF.

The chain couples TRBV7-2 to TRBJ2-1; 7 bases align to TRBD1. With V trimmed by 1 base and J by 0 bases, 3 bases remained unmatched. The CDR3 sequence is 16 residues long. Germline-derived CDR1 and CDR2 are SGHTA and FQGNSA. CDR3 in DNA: TGTGCCAGCAGCTTAGTAGGGGGCAGCTCCTACAATGAGCAGTTCTTC. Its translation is CASSLVGGSSYNEQFF.